Sequencing of this T cell receptor (beta chain) was carried out in a study of blood T cells in healthy people across ages. Study observations and caveats: Older age coincided with a roughly linear decline in TCR beta diversity per million T cells.

A J-beta primer mix and a sample-barcoded 5' primer were used in a second PCR of roughly 7 to 12 cycles. TCRdb redid the calling of the 5' RACE reads with MiXCR, one entry per CDR3 protein. The table records about 1.4 million distinct CDR3 sequences, roughly 64% of them present only once. Remarks on this clonotype: What it binds is not known.

The CDR3 totals 16 residues. Germline V gene sequence: CDR1 SGDLS, CDR2 YYNGEE. Germline trimming cut 4 bases from V and 2 bases from J; bases unmatched to any gene: 5. The sequencing input was blood. V is TRBV9 and J is TRBJ2-1, with TRBD2 matching 11 bases. This clonotype was sampled from a man aged 18 to 30 in good health. The CDR3 reads CASSLTSGDTYNEQFF. The CDR3 DNA reads TGTGCCAGCAGCCTGACTAGCGGGGACACCTACAATGAGCAGTTCTTC.